This T cell receptor beta chain was profiled in a study of T cell clonotyping in hematopoietic cell transplantation. Study-wide findings and caveats: After transplant, recipient diversity fell while pathologically expanded clonotypes grew through day 180. Higher Inverse Simpson Index values in graft donor and pretransplant recipient predicted broader posttransplant TCR diversity.

This clone was seen a few times. Antigen unknown. The data were produced by immunoSEQ multiplex PCR, yet TCRdb's version contains in-frame clones alone and is incomplete. The sample yields 15,000 or so clones, about 57% seen once. CDR1 MNHNS and CDR2 SASEGT come from the germline V gene. Unmatched junction bases numbered 5, after V lost 2 bases and J lost 3 bases. The CDR3 spans 17 residues. Samples: about 28 days before transplant, then days 30, 100 and 180 after. This sequence joins TRBV6-1 and TRBJ2-3; 13 nucleotides match TRBD2. The sample was PBMCs, taken 30 days after allogeneic stem cell transplant. The source of this sequence is a male patient aged 50 to 60 who had an allogeneic stem cell transplant from an unrelated donor, so T cells may come from the graft donor. Some clones in this sample may be carry-over from other donors' samples. The DNA for the CDR3 is TGTGCCAGCAGTGAAAAAACTAGCGGGGGGGCAACAGATACGCAGTATTTT. It yields the protein CASSEKTSGGATDTQYF.